This T cell receptor beta chain was captured in a study of blood T cell repertoires in COVID-19. Per the study methods: Quantification of nucleated cells was approximated via reference gene primer amplification. The protocol was immunoSEQ multiplex PCR, while the TCRdb copy is restricted to in-frame clones and leaves out a portion. V, J and clone size derive from that table, while D and trimming were established from the DNA sequence. The sample includes 250,000 to 300,000 clones, 81% of them seen just once. Deletions cut 1 base from V and 3 bases from J, with 19 bases between. Germline V gene lookup returns CDR1 LGHNA and CDR2 YNFKEQ. The CDR3 totals 17 residues.

V gene TRBV4-2 combines with J gene TRBJ2-7; perhaps TRBD2 as D (6 bases). The receptor was derived from a woman aged 55-69 years with active or convalescent COVID-19. Sample: peripheral blood. CDR3 protein: CASSQVVIPGENYEQYF. The CDR3 DNA reads TGTGCCAGCAGCCAAGTCGTAATTCCGGGGGAAAACTACGAGCAGTACTTC.